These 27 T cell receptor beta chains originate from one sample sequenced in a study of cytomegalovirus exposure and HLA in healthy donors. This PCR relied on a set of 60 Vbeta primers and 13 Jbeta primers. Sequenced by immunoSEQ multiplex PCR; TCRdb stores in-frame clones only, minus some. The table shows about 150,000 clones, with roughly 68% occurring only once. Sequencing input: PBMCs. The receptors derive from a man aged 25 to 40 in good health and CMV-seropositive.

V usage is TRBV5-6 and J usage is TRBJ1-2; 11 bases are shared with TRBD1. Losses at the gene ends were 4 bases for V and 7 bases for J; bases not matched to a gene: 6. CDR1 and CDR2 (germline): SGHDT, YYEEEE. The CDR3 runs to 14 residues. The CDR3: CASSEGQGVCGYTF. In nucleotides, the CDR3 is TGTGCCAGCAGCGAGGGACAGGGGGTTTGTGGCTACACCTTC. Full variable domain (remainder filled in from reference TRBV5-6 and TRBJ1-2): DAGVTQSPTHLIKTRGQQVTLRCSPKSGHDTVSWYQQALGQGPQFIFQYYEEEERQRGNFPDRFSGHQFPNYSSELNVNALLLGDSALYLCASSEGQGVCGYTFGSGTRLTVV.

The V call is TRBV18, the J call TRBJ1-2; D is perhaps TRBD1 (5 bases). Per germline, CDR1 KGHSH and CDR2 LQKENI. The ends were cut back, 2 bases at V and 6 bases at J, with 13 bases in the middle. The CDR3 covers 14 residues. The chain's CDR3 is CASSPSERGDGYTF. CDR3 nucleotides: TGTGCCAGCTCACCATCTGAAAGGGGCGATGGCTACACCTTC.

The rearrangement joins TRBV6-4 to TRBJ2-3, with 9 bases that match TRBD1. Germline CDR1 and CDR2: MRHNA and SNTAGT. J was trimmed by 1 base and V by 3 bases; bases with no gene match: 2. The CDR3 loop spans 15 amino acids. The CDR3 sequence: CASSEQGAGTDTQYF. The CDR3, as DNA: TGTGCCAGCAGTGAACAGGGGGCGGGCACAGATACGCAGTATTTT.

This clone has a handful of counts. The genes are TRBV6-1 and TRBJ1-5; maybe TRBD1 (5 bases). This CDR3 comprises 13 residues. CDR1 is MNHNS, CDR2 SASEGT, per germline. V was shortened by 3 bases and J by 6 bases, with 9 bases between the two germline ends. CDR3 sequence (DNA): TGTGCCAGCAGTGATTGGGGGGGTCAGCCCCAGCATTTT. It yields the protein CASSDWGGQPQHF.

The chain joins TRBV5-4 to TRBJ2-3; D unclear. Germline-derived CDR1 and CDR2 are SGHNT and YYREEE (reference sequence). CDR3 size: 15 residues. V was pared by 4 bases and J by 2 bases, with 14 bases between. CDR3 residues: CASSTTRLNTDTQYF. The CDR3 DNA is TGTGCCAGCAGCACGACAAGGTTAAACACAGATACGCAGTATTTT. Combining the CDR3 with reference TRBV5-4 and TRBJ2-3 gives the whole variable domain ETGVTQSPTHLIKTRGQQVTLRCSSQSGHNTVSWYQQALGQGPQFIFQYYREEENGRGNFPPRFSGLQFPNYSSELNVNALELDDSALYLCASSTTRLNTDTQYFGPGTRLTVL.

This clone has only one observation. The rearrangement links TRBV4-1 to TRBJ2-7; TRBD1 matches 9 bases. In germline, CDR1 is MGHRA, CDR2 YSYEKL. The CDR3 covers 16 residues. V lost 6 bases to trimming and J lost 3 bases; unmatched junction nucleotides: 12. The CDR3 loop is CASRGGAGQGVYEQYF. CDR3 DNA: TGCGCCAGCAGGGGGGGTGCGGGACAGGGAGTCTACGAGCAGTACTTC.

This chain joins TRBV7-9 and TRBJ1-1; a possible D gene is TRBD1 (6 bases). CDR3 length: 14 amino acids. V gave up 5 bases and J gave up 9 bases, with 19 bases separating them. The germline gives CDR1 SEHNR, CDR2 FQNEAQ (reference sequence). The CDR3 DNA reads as TGTGCCAGCAGCCAAGTAGGACAGCTGAGTAAAGCTTTCTTT. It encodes CASSQVGQLSKAFF.

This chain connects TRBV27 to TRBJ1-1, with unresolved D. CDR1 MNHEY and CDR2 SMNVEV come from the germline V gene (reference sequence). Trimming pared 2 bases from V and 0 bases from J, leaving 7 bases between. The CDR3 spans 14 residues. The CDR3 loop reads CASSLMRLNTEAFF. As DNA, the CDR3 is TGTGCCAGCAGTTTAATGAGGTTGAACACTGAAGCTTTCTTT.

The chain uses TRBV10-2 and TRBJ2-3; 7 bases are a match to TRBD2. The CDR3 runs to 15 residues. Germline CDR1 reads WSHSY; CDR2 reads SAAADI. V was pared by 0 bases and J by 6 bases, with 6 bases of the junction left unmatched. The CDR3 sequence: CASSESGGRRDTQYF. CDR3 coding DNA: TGCGCCAGCAGTGAGTCTGGCGGGAGACGGGATACGCAGTATTTT.

The CDR3 loop is CASSHSRDRGNSPLHF. In DNA form, the CDR3 reads TGTGCCAGCAGTCATAGCCGAGACAGGGGCAATTCACCCCTCCACTTT. V gene TRBV28 combines with J gene TRBJ1-6; 8 bases are shared with TRBD1. The CDR3 covers 16 residues. The germline V gene encodes CDR1 MDHEN and CDR2 SYDVKM. The junction had 10 bases not matched to a gene; V was cut back by 5 bases and J by 7 bases.

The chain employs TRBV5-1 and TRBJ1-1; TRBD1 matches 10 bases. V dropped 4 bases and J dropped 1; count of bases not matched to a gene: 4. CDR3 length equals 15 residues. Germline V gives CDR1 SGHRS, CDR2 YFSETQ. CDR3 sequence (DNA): TGCGCCAGCAGCGCCGGGACAGGGGCGAACACTGAAGCTTTCTTT. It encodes CASSAGTGANTEAFF.

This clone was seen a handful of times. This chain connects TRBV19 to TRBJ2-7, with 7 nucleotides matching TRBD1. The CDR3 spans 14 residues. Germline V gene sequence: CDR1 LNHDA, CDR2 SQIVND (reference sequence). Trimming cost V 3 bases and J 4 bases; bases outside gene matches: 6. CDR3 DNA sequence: TGTGCCAGTAGTATGTGGGACAGCAGGTACGAGCAGTACTTC. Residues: CASSMWDSRYEQYF.

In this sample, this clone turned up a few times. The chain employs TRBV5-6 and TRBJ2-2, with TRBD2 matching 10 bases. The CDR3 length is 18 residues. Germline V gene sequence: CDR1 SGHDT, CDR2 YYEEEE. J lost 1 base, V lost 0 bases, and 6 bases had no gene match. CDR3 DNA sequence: TGTGCCAGCAGCTTGGCCAACCTAGCGGGAGAGAACACCGGGGAGCTGTTTTTT. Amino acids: CASSLANLAGENTGELFF.

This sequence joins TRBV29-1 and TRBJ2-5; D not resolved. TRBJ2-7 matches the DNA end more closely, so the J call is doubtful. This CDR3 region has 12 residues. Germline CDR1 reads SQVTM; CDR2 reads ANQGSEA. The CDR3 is CSVVTSGYEQYF. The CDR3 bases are TGCAGCGTTGTGACCTCAGGCTACGAGCAGTACTTC.

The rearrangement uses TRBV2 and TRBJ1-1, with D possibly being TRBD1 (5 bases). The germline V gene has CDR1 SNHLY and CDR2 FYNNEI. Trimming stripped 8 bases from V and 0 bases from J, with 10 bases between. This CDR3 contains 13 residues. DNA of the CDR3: TGTGCCAGCTGCGGGACGGTGAACACTGAAGCTTTCTTT. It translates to CASCGTVNTEAFF.

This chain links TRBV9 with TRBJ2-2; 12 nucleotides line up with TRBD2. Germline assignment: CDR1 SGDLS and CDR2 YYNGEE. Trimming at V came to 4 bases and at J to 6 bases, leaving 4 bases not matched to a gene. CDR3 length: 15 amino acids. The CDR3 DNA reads TGTGCCAGCAGCAAGACTAGCGGGAGTGCCGGGGAGCTGTTTTTT. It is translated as CASSKTSGSAGELFF.

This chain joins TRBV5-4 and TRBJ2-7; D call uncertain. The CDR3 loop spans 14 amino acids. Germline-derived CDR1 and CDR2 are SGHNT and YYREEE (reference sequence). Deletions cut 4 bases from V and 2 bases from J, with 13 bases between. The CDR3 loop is CASSASSRPYEQYF. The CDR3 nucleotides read TGTGCCAGCAGCGCTAGTAGCCGACCCTACGAGCAGTACTTC.

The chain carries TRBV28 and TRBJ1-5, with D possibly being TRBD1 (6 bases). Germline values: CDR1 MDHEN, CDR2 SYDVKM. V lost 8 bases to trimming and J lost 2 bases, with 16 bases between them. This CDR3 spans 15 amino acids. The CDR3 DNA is TGTGCCAGCGGCAAGACAGGAAGGGGCAATCAGCCCCAGCATTTT. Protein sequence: CASGKTGRGNQPQHF.

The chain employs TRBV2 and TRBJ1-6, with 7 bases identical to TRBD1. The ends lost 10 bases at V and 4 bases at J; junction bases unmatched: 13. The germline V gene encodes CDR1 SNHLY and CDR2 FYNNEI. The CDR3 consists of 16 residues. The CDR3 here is CATGTRYRGYNSPLHF. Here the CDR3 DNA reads TGTGCCACCGGTACACGCTACAGGGGATATAATTCACCCCTCCACTTT.

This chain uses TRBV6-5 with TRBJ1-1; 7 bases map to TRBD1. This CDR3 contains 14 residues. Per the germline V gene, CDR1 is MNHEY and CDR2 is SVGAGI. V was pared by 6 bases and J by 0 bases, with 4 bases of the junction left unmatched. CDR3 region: CASSMTGMNTEAFF. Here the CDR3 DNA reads TGTGCCAGCAGCATGACAGGGATGAACACTGAAGCTTTCTTT.

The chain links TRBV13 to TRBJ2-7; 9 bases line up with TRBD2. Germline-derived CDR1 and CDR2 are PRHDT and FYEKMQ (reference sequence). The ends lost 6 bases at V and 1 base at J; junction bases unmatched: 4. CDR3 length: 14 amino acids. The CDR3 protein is CASRTTSGSYEQYF. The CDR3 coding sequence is TGTGCCAGCAGAACCACTAGCGGGTCCTACGAGCAGTACTTC.

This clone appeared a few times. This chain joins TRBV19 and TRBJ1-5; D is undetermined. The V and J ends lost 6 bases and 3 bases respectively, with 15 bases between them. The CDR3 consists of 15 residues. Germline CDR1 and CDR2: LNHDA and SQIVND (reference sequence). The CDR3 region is CASRPGTYPNQPQHF. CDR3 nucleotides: TGTGCCAGTAGACCGGGAACCTACCCCAATCAGCCCCAGCATTTT.

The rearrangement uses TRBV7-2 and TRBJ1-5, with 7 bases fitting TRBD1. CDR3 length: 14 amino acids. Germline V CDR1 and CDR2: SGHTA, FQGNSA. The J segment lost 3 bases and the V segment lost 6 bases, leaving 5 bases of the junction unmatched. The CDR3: CASRTGENNQPQHF. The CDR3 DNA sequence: TGTGCCAGCAGAACAGGGGAAAACAATCAGCCCCAGCATTTT.

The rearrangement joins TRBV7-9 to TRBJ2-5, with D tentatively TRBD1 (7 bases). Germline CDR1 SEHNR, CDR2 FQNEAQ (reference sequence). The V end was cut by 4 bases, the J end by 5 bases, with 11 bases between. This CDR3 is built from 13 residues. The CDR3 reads CASSSQGRETQYF. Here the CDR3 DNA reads TGTGCCAGCAGCTCACAGGGGAGGGAGACCCAGTACTTC.

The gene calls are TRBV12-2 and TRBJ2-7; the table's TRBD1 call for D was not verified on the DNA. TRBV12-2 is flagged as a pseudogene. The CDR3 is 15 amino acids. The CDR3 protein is CASRSRDSRIYEQYF. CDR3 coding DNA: TGTGCAAGTCGCAGCCGAGACAGCCGTATCTACGAGCAGTACTTC.

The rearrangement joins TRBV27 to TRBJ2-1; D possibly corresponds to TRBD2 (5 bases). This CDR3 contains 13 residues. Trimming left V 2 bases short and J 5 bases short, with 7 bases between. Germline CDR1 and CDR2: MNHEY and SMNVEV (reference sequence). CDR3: CASSLIGDNEQFF. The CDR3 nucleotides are TGTGCCAGCAGTTTAATCGGGGACAATGAGCAGTTCTTC.

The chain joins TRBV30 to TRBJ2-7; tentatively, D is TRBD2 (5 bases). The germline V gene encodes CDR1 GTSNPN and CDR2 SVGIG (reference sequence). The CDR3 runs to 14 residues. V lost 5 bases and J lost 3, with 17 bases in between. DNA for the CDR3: TGTGCCTGGTCCACCGCCCGGGGTTACTACGAGCAGTACTTC. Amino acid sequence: CAWSTARGYYEQYF.